Below, 17 T cell receptor beta chains from the same sample are listed, as sequenced in a study of blood T cell repertoires in COVID-19. The data were produced by immunoSEQ multiplex PCR, yet TCRdb's version contains in-frame clones alone and is incomplete. Of about 190,000 clones listed, about four fifths are singletons. Sequenced input: peripheral blood. These receptors were taken from a man aged 55 to 69 with acute or convalescent COVID-19.

The rearrangement links TRBV18 to TRBJ1-1, with a tentative D call TRBD1 (6 bases). Germline V gene data show CDR1 as KGHSH and CDR2 as LQKENI. V was trimmed by 1 base and J by 1 base, leaving 10 bases between them. The CDR3 is 15 residues long. The CDR3 DNA sequence: TGTGCCAGCTCACCACAACAGGGACAGAACACTGAAGCTTTCTTT. This sequence encodes CASSPQQGQNTEAFF. The whole variable domain, remainder taken from reference TRBV18 and TRBJ1-1, is NAGVMQNPRHLVRRRGQEARLRCSPMKGHSHVYWYRQLPEEGLKFMVYLQKENIIDESGMPKERFSAEFPKEGPSILRIQQVVRGDSAAYFCASSPQQGQNTEAFFGQGTRLTVV.

This clone was picked up one time. The chain employs TRBV19 and TRBJ1-5; D remains unclear. Germline loops: CDR1 LNHDA, CDR2 SQIVND (reference sequence). V was clipped by 6 bases and J by 1 base, with 10 bases between them. The CDR3 consists of 14 residues. CDR3 in amino acids: CASRFTESNQPQHF. CDR3 coding DNA: TGTGCCAGTAGATTTACAGAGAGCAATCAGCCCCAGCATTTT.

The rearrangement uses TRBV2 and TRBJ2-1; possible D gene TRBD1, 6 bases. The CDR3 covers 17 residues. Germline V gives CDR1 SNHLY, CDR2 FYNNEI. V lost 5 bases, J lost 4 bases, and 21 bases lay in between. The CDR3 loop is CASSMLQGISLYNEQFF. CDR3 in DNA: TGTGCCAGCAGTATGCTACAGGGTATCAGCCTTTACAATGAGCAGTTCTTC.

The rearrangement links TRBV6-5 to TRBJ2-3; a weak D match, TRBD1 (6 bases). CDR1 and CDR2 from the germline V gene are MNHEY and SVGAGI. The CDR3 is 13 residues long. Trimming removed 6 bases at V and 1 base at J, with 8 bases between. Here the CDR3 reads CASREGGTDTQYF. The DNA of the CDR3 is TGTGCCAGCAGAGAGGGGGGCACAGATACGCAGTATTTT.

The genes are TRBV2 and TRBJ2-1, with 10 bases identical to TRBD2. CDR1 is SNHLY, CDR2 FYNNEI, per germline. The V and J ends lost 8 bases and 5 bases, in that order; junction bases with no gene match: 6. The CDR3 totals 14 residues. This CDR3 reads CASESGGAHNEQFF. CDR3 bases: TGTGCCAGCGAGAGCGGGGGGGCCCACAATGAGCAGTTCTTC.

This chain links TRBV9 with TRBJ2-2; the match to TRBD2 covers 11 bases. Germline V CDR1 and CDR2: SGDLS, YYNGEE. Trimming took 4 bases from V and 1 from J; bases not matched to a gene: 6. This CDR3 contains 17 residues. The CDR3 here is CASSPLGTSGNTGELFF. As DNA, the CDR3 is TGTGCCAGCAGCCCACTAGGGACTAGCGGGAACACCGGGGAGCTGTTTTTT.

The CDR3 coding sequence is TGTGCCACCAGCAGAGACACGGGAGGGTACGAGCAGTACTTC. This sequence encodes CATSRDTGGYEQYF. V is TRBV15 and J is TRBJ2-7; 8 nucleotides align to TRBD2. This CDR3 is built from 14 residues. Per germline, CDR1 LNHNV and CDR2 YYDKDF (reference sequence). After removal of 0 bases from V and 4 bases from J, the junction contained 2 bases not matched to a gene.

This clone was seen more than once but under ten times. The chain carries TRBV7-9 and TRBJ1-2; TRBD1 matches 8 bases. The trim removed 5 bases at V and 3 bases at J, leaving 5 bases unmatched. The CDR3 totals 14 residues. CDR1 is SEHNR, CDR2 FQNEAQ, per germline (reference sequence). The CDR3 coding sequence is TGTGCCAGCAGCCCCCCGACAGGGGACTATGGCTACACCTTC. It is translated as CASSPPTGDYGYTF.

This chain joins TRBV6-1 and TRBJ1-4; D not resolved. The CDR3 is made up of 18 amino acids. V lost 1 base and J lost 8, with 23 bases in between. Germline values: CDR1 MNHNS, CDR2 SASEGT. CDR3 DNA: TGTGCCAGCAGTGAAGAAACAGTAATGGGAGGGTTCGGGGAAAAACTGTTTTTT. Amino acid sequence: CASSEETVMGGFGEKLFF.

As DNA, the CDR3 is TGTGCCAGCAGCAACGACAGGGGCCTCTCTGGAAACACCATATATTTT. Translated, it gives CASSNDRGLSGNTIYF. The genes are TRBV21-1 and TRBJ1-3; the DNA was not compared with TRBD1, the D call given in the table. TRBV21-1 is tagged as a pseudogene. The CDR3 runs 16 residues.

The V call is TRBV6-1, the J call TRBJ1-1; D gene unclear. The CDR3 has 13 amino acids. The germline V gene has CDR1 MNHNS and CDR2 SASEGT. Trimming stripped 0 bases from V and 11 bases from J, with 13 bases between. CDR3 nucleotides: TGTGCCAGCAGTGAAGCACGAGCCATGGTCGCTTTCTTT. This codes for CASSEARAMVAFF.

The chain recombines TRBV9 with TRBJ1-1; D possibly corresponds to TRBD1 (6 bases). Germline-derived CDR1 and CDR2 are SGDLS and YYNGEE. The CDR3 has 14 residues. V dropped 3 bases and J dropped 5 bases, with 14 bases sitting between them. CDR3 coding DNA: TGTGCCAGCAGCGGGGGACAAGGGCTAACTGAAGCTTTCTTT. As protein: CASSGGQGLTEAFF.

The chain has TRBV19 and TRBJ2-1; 9 bases are shared with TRBD2. The J segment lost 8 bases and the V segment lost 3 bases, leaving 5 bases of the junction unmatched. Germline loops: CDR1 LNHDA, CDR2 SQIVND (reference sequence). The CDR3 consists of 14 residues. CDR3 bases: TGTGCCAGTAGTATCCTAGCGGGGTGGGATGAGCAGTTCTTC. Its protein is CASSILAGWDEQFF. Full variable domain (rest looked up from reference TRBV19 and TRBJ2-1): DGGITQSPKYLFRKEGQNVTLSCEQNLNHDAMYWYRQDPGQGLRLIYYSQIVNDFQKGDIAEGYSVSREKKESFPLTVTSAQKNPTAFYLCASSILAGWDEQFFGPGTRLTVL.

The chain is built from TRBV4-2 and TRBJ2-3; D is possibly TRBD2 (5 bases). Trimming pared 1 base from V and 3 bases from J, leaving 8 bases between. The germline V gene encodes CDR1 LGHNA and CDR2 YNFKEQ. There are 14 residues in the CDR3. The CDR3 DNA follows: TGTGCCAGCAGCCAAGTTCGGGGAACAGATACGCAGTATTTT. Translated: CASSQVRGTDTQYF.

V usage is TRBV7-3 and J usage is TRBJ1-6, with TRBD1 identical over 10 bases. The CDR3 contains 14 residues. CDR1 SGHTA and CDR2 FQGTGA come from the germline V gene. V lost 5 bases, J lost 7 bases, and 2 bases stayed unmatched. The CDR3 DNA sequence: TGTGCCAGCAGCCCGGGACAGGGGAATTCACCCCTCCACTTT. It codes for CASSPGQGNSPLHF. The whole variable domain, filled in from reference TRBV7-3 and TRBJ1-6, reads GAGVSQTPSNKVTEKGKYVELRCDPISGHTALYWYRQSLGQGPEFLIYFQGTGAADDSGLPNDRFFAVRPEGSVSTLKIQRTERGDSAVYLCASSPGQGNSPLHFGNGTRLTVT.

The genes are TRBV7-9 and TRBJ2-1, with D possibly being TRBD2 (7 bases). Between the trimmed V and J ends, which lost 7 bases and 0 bases, there was a span of 16 bases. There are 16 residues in the CDR3. CDR1 is SEHNR, CDR2 FQNEAQ, per germline (reference sequence). The CDR3 loop reads CASTGGRGGSYNEQFF. DNA for the CDR3: TGTGCCAGCACCGGCGGGAGAGGGGGCTCCTACAATGAGCAGTTCTTC.

The chain recombines TRBV20-1 with TRBJ2-7; the D gene is possibly TRBD2 (6 bases). Germline CDR1 is DFQATT and CDR2 is SNEGSKA (reference sequence). The ends were cut back, 3 bases at V and 4 bases at J, with 13 bases in the middle. This CDR3 has 13 residues. The DNA for the CDR3 is TGCAGTGCTAGTGGGACTGTTCTTTACGAGCAGTACTTC. Translated: CSASGTVLYEQYF.